These 24 T cell receptor beta chains were sequenced from one sample in a study of control samples from healthy donors and cancer patients (dated by TCRdb to the early 2020s). Library preparation was by the immunoSEQ multiplex PCR assay. In TCRdb, the immuneACCESS table is reduced to in-frame sequences with V and J assigned. These tables do not hold every clone; where another copy was compared, an unresolved V gene accounts for under half, and the others remain unexplained. The sample data list around 170,000 clones, and roughly 90% of these were observed just once. The top ten constitute 0.65% to 0.75% of the sample. The sequenced sample consisted of blood. The receptors were sampled from a woman in her twenties or thirties in good health.

This chain links TRBV12-3 or TRBV12-4 with TRBJ2-2; tentative D call: TRBD1 (5 bases). Trimming pared 6 bases from V and 6 bases from J, leaving 11 bases between. CDR3 length: 13 residues. The CDR3 DNA reads TGTGCCAGCAGGCGGACATCGGCCGGGGAGCTGTTTTTT. This sequence encodes CASRRTSAGELFF.

This sequence joins TRBV6-1 and TRBJ2-7; D gene uncertain. The germline V gene encodes CDR1 MNHNS and CDR2 SASEGT. V lost 4 bases and J lost 6, with 25 bases in between. This CDR3 is built from 17 residues. The CDR3 loop is CASSGGRTSAVSGEQYF. CDR3 bases: TGTGCCAGCAGTGGAGGTCGGACCAGCGCAGTATCGGGCGAGCAGTACTTC.

The chain uses TRBV7-2 and TRBJ2-3; D not certain. Germline CDR1 reads SGHTA; CDR2 reads FQGNSA. Trimming took off 1 base at V and 1 base at J, with 9 bases between the two ends. The CDR3 covers 15 residues. CDR3 protein: CASSLVIRGTDTQYF. The CDR3 nucleotides read TGTGCCAGCAGCTTAGTAATCCGAGGCACAGATACGCAGTATTTT.

The chain carries TRBV28 and TRBJ2-6; D may be TRBD2 (5 bases). The germline V and J ends were trimmed by 4 bases and 0 bases, with 16 bases remaining between them. CDR1 is MDHEN and CDR2 is SYDVKM in the germline V gene. The CDR3 extends over 18 amino acids. The CDR3 DNA follows: TGTGCCAGCAGTTCGGGAAGGACCCCAGACTCTGGGGCCAACGTCCTGACTTTC. As protein: CASSSGRTPDSGANVLTF.

The chain is built from TRBV3-1 (or the pseudogene TRBV3-2) and TRBJ2-7; TRBD2 matches 11 bases. The CDR3 extends over 16 amino acids. V trimming: 0 bases; J trimming: 4 bases; junction bases outside the gene matches: 5. Germline V CDR1 and CDR2: LGHDT, YNNKEL (reference sequence). CDR3 sequence: CASSQDPLAGVYEQYF. The CDR3 nucleotides are TGTGCCAGCAGCCAAGACCCACTAGCGGGAGTGTACGAGCAGTACTTC.

V gene TRBV15 combines with J gene TRBJ1-3, with no clear D. The germline V gene encodes CDR1 LNHNV and CDR2 YYDKDF (reference sequence). CDR3 length equals 15 residues. V lost 0 bases and J 4 bases, leaving 10 bases between the germline ends. CDR3 DNA sequence: TGTGCCACCAGCAGAGATCTGGGCCTCGGAAACACCATATATTTT. This translates into CATSRDLGLGNTIYF.

V gene TRBV14 combines with J gene TRBJ1-2, with D perhaps TRBD1 (6 bases). Germline CDR1 reads SGHDN; CDR2 reads FVKESK. The length of the CDR3 is 15 residues. Trimming took 1 base from V and 4 from J, leaving 13 bases between them. CDR3 amino acids: CASSQVGANSYGYTF. The CDR3 DNA reads TGTGCCAGCAGCCAAGTGGGGGCAAATAGCTATGGCTACACCTTC.

The chain is built from TRBV19 and TRBJ1-1; TRBD1 agrees at 7 bases. Germline CDR1 and CDR2: LNHDA and SQIVND (reference sequence). V shed 5 bases and J 6 bases; nucleotides not matched to a gene: 12. The CDR3 totals 15 residues. This CDR3 reads CASSPGQALSSEAFF. The CDR3 nucleotides are TGTGCCAGTAGTCCCGGACAGGCTTTATCTTCTGAAGCTTTCTTT.

This clone was seen a single time. J is TRBJ2-3 and V is TRBV2, with D maybe TRBD2 (6 bases). From germline, CDR1 is SNHLY and CDR2 FYNNEI. The CDR3 contains 13 residues. The V end was cut by 7 bases, the J end by 2 bases, with 10 bases between. The CDR3 region is CASIRDSTDTQYF. As DNA, the CDR3 is TGTGCCAGCATCCGGGACTCCACAGATACGCAGTATTTT.

This chain links TRBV4-1 with TRBJ2-5; D is ambiguous. There are 14 residues in the CDR3. V lost 0 bases to trimming and J lost 1 base, with 6 bases between them. The germline CDR1 and CDR2 sequences are MGHRA and YSYEKL. Here the CDR3 reads CASSQDVAQETQYF. The CDR3 coding sequence is TGCGCCAGCAGCCAAGATGTGGCCCAAGAGACCCAGTACTTC.

The CDR3 here is CASSAGTGGNGYTF. The CDR3 nucleotides read TGTGCCAGCAGCGCAGGGACAGGGGGCAATGGCTACACCTTC. The chain has TRBV9 and TRBJ1-2; TRBD1 aligns across 12 bases. CDR1 SGDLS and CDR2 YYNGEE come from the germline V gene. CDR3 size: 14 residues. J lost 6 bases, V lost 3 bases, and 3 bases had no gene match. Full variable domain (rest looked up from reference TRBV9 and TRBJ1-2): DSGVTQTPKHLITATGQRVTLRCSPRSGDLSVYWYQQSLDQGLQFLIQYYNGEERAKGNILERFSAQQFPDLHSELNLSSLELGDSALYFCASSAGTGGNGYTFGSGTRLTVV.

This clone was detected once. The V gene is TRBV5-8, the J gene TRBJ2-7, with 8 positions matching TRBD1. Germline V gene data show CDR1 as SGHTS and CDR2 as YDEGEE. V shed 4 bases, J shed 3 bases, and the junction held 9 bases outside the gene matches. The CDR3 has 15 residues. The CDR3 sequence: CASSAMTGAGYEQYF. For the CDR3, the DNA is TGTGCCAGCAGCGCAATGACAGGGGCCGGCTACGAGCAGTACTTC.

CDR3 sequence: CASSLTPSGSGTDTQYF. CDR3 bases: TGCGCCAGCAGCCTGACCCCTAGCGGGAGTGGCACAGATACGCAGTATTTT. V gene TRBV5-1 combines with J gene TRBJ2-3, with TRBD2 identical over 10 bases. This CDR3 region has 17 residues. V shed 4 bases and J 1 base; nucleotides not matched to a gene: 9. Germline V gene lookup returns CDR1 SGHRS and CDR2 YFSETQ.

This chain connects TRBV24-1 to TRBJ1-5; no firm D call. CDR3 size: 14 residues. Trimming stripped 7 bases from V and 0 bases from J, with 9 bases between. Germline assignment: CDR1 KGHDR and CDR2 SFDVKD. Here the CDR3 reads CATSGGNSNQPQHF. The CDR3 coding sequence is TGTGCCACCAGCGGAGGAAATAGCAATCAGCCCCAGCATTTT.

This chain joins TRBV2 and TRBJ1-1; D not resolved. V was pared by 5 bases and J by 0 bases, with 7 bases between. CDR1 and CDR2 from the germline V gene are SNHLY and FYNNEI. CDR3 length: 13 residues. The CDR3 sequence: CASSKELNTEAFF. CDR3 bases: TGTGCCAGCAGTAAGGAGTTGAACACTGAAGCTTTCTTT.

The chain uses TRBV28 and TRBJ1-2; the D gene is possibly TRBD1 (6 bases). V was clipped by 5 bases and J by 7 bases, with 17 bases between them. The germline gives CDR1 MDHEN, CDR2 SYDVKM. This CDR3 has 14 amino acids. CDR3: CASSDTGTPGGYTF. Written as DNA, the CDR3 is TGTGCCAGCAGTGATACAGGGACCCCGGGTGGCTACACCTTC.

The rearrangement links TRBV9 to TRBJ2-7, with TRBD2 matching 7 bases. This CDR3 is 15 amino acids long. Germline V gene lookup returns CDR1 SGDLS and CDR2 YYNGEE. Trimming removed 1 base from V and 5 bases from J; junction bases left unmatched: 9. In nucleotides, the CDR3 is TGTGCCAGCAGCGTATCGGCGGGAGCTTTCGACGAGCAGTACTTC. Translated, it gives CASSVSAGAFDEQYF.

J is TRBJ2-3 and V is TRBV10-3, with a weak D call TRBD1 (6 bases). The CDR3 runs 15 residues. V lost 3 bases and J 2 bases, leaving 12 bases between the germline ends. Germline values: CDR1 ENHRY, CDR2 SYGVKD. The CDR3 protein is CAISEKRTATDTQYF. CDR3 DNA sequence: TGTGCCATCAGTGAAAAGAGGACAGCCACAGATACGCAGTATTTT.

The genes are TRBV9 and TRBJ1-4; D unresolved. Germline V gene lookup returns CDR1 SGDLS and CDR2 YYNGEE. V gave up 2 bases and J gave up 6 bases, with 11 bases separating them. The CDR3 length is 14 residues. In nucleotides, the CDR3 is TGTGCCAGCAGCGTGAGTCTTGGTGATGAAAAACTGTTTTTT. Residues: CASSVSLGDEKLFF.

The chain links TRBV2 to TRBJ2-5; 11 bases agree with TRBD2. Looked up from germline, CDR1 is SNHLY and CDR2 is FYNNEI. Unmatched junction bases numbered 6, after V lost 3 bases and J lost 3 bases. This CDR3 region has 16 residues. The CDR3 sequence is CASSELGTSGEETQYF. DNA of the CDR3: TGTGCCAGCAGTGAGCTCGGGACTAGCGGAGAAGAGACCCAGTACTTC.

The CDR3: CASSRARGSSPLHF. The DNA of the CDR3 is TGTGCCAGCAGTCGGGCAAGAGGGAGTTCACCCCTCCACTTT. The rearrangement joins TRBV6-2 or TRBV6-3 to TRBJ1-6, with D hard to call. Germline assignment: CDR1 MNHEY and CDR2 SVGEGT. V dropped 5 bases and J dropped 9 bases, with 14 bases sitting between them. This CDR3 spans 14 amino acids.

The chain uses TRBV7-9 and TRBJ2-3; 7 bases are a match to TRBD2. Germline CDR1 reads SEHNR; CDR2 reads FQNEAQ (reference sequence). With V trimmed by 8 bases and J by 0 bases, 5 bases remained unmatched. The CDR3 spans 14 residues. CDR3 in amino acids: CASGFSGSTDTQYF. The CDR3 coding sequence is TGTGCCAGCGGGTTTAGCGGGAGCACAGATACGCAGTATTTT. Variable domain in full (rest from reference TRBV7-9 and TRBJ2-3): DTGVSQNPRHKITKRGQNVTFRCDPISEHNRLYWYRQTLGQGPEFLTYFQNEAQLEKSRLLSDRFSAERPKGSFSTLEIQRTEQGDSAMYLCASGFSGSTDTQYFGPGTRLTVL.

The J gene is TRBJ2-1, the V gene TRBV20-1; TRBD2 agrees at 14 bases. Germline trimming cut 3 bases from V and 10 bases from J; bases unmatched to any gene: 8. Germline CDR1 is DFQATT and CDR2 is SNEGSKA (reference sequence). The CDR3 contains 15 residues. CDR3 residues: CSASTGTSGGLEQFF. CDR3 nucleotides: TGCAGTGCTAGTACCGGGACTAGCGGGGGATTAGAGCAGTTCTTC.

This rearrangement joins TRBV30 to TRBJ1-1, with unresolved D. The length of the CDR3 is 13 residues. The V gene lost 6 bases and the J gene lost 4 bases, with 15 bases spanning the gap. CDR1 and CDR2 (germline): GTSNPN, SVGIG (reference sequence). In nucleotides, the CDR3 is TGTGCCTGCCAACTAGGTTTGGGCACTGAAGCTTTCTTT. Translating it yields CACQLGLGTEAFF.